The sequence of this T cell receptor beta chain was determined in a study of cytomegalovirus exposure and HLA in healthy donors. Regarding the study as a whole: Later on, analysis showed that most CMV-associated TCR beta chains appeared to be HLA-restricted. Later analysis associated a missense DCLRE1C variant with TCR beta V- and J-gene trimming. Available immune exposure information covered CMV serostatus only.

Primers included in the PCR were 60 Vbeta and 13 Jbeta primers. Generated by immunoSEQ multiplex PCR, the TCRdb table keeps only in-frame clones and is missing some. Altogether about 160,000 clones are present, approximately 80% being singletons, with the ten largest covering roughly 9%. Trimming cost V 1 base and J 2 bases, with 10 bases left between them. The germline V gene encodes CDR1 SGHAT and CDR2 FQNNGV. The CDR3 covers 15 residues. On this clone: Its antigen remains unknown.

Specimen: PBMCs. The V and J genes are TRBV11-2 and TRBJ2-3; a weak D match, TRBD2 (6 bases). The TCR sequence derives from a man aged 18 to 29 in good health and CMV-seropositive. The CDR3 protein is CASSLGGEPTDTQYF. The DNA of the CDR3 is TGTGCCAGCAGCTTAGGCGGGGAACCCACAGATACGCAGTATTTT.